The next 19 T cell receptor beta chains were all read from a single sample in a study of shared clonotypes between healthy human individuals. The naive CD8 fraction comprised CD45RO-negative cells positively selected for CCR7 and excluded terminally differentiated effector memory CD45RA+ cells. Generated by immunoSEQ multiplex PCR, the TCRdb table keeps only in-frame clones and is missing some. Of approximately 2,200,000 clones in the sample, just over 90% were seen once. Sequenced sample: naive CD8+ T cells from PBMCs. The receptors derive from a man between 18 and 29 years old in good health. Some clones in this sample may be carry-over from other donors' samples.

Here the CDR3 DNA reads TGTGCCAGCAGGTTAGGATCGGACAGGGACTCCTACGAGCAGTACTTC. Its protein is CASRLGSDRDSYEQYF. The chain has TRBV9 and TRBJ2-7; 8 bases map to TRBD1. After removal of 5 bases from V and 0 bases from J, the junction contained 10 bases not matched to a gene. The germline CDR1 and CDR2 sequences are SGDLS and YYNGEE. CDR3 length: 16 residues.

The V call is TRBV7-2, the J call TRBJ1-1; maybe TRBD1 (5 bases). Germline V gene sequence: CDR1 SGHTA, CDR2 FQGNSA. Trimming removed 5 bases at V and 0 bases at J, with 13 bases between. This CDR3 contains 15 residues. CDR3 sequence (DNA): TGTGCCAGCAGCCCCGGGGGGGGGATGAACACTGAAGCTTTCTTT. This codes for CASSPGGGMNTEAFF.

This sequence joins TRBV4-3 and TRBJ2-5; no clear D gene. The CDR3 is 15 amino acids. V was pared by 0 bases and J by 1 base, with 9 bases between. From germline, CDR1 is LGHNA and CDR2 YSLEER. In DNA form, the CDR3 reads TGCGCCAGCAGCCAAGAAGGGAATTCCCAAGAGACCCAGTACTTC. Translated, it gives CASSQEGNSQETQYF.

The rearrangement uses TRBV11-2 and TRBJ2-7; no reliable D call. The CDR3 is 13 residues long. The germline V gene has CDR1 SGHAT and CDR2 FQNNGV. V was trimmed by 3 bases and J by 4 bases, leaving 10 bases between them. Here the CDR3 DNA reads TGTGCCAGCAGCTTCTTCGGCGGTTACGAGCAGTACTTC. Its protein product is CASSFFGGYEQYF.

This clone has just one count. The CDR3: CSVERVDNEQFF. CDR3 coding DNA: TGCAGCGTTGAACGAGTGGACAATGAGCAGTTCTTC. The chain links TRBV29-1 to TRBJ2-1; D unclear. V was shortened by 2 bases and J by 5 bases, with 7 bases between the two germline ends. Germline assignment: CDR1 SQVTM and CDR2 ANQGSEA. CDR3 length equals 12 residues.

This clone was seen a single time. The CDR3 reads CASSSRSSGNRYEQYF. In DNA form, the CDR3 reads TGTGCCAGCAGCTCCCGTTCTAGCGGGAATAGGTACGAGCAGTACTTC. The chain uses TRBV7-8 and TRBJ2-7, with 9 bases identical to TRBD2. This CDR3 is 16 amino acids long. Germline V lookup: CDR1 SGHVS, CDR2 FQNEAQ. V was pared by 4 bases and J by 4 bases, with 11 bases of the junction left unmatched.

The chain joins TRBV27 to TRBJ2-7, with a possible D match to TRBD2 (5 bases). The ends were cut back, 6 bases at V and 2 bases at J, with 11 bases in the middle. The CDR3 is 13 residues long. Germline lookup yields CDR1 MNHEY and CDR2 SMNVEV (reference sequence). The chain's CDR3 is CASRHGGAYEQYF. The CDR3 DNA is TGTGCCAGCAGACACGGAGGAGCCTACGAGCAGTACTTC.

The chain carries TRBV9 and TRBJ2-3; no definite D call. Germline loops: CDR1 SGDLS, CDR2 YYNGEE. The CDR3 runs to 15 residues. The V gene lost 4 bases and the J gene lost 1 base, with 13 bases spanning the gap. In DNA form, the CDR3 reads TGTGCCAGCAGCCCAAGCACCAGCGGCACAGATACGCAGTATTTT. Its translation: CASSPSTSGTDTQYF.

The rearrangement uses TRBV7-9 and TRBJ2-5; no clear D. CDR3 length: 15 residues. The ends were cut back, 6 bases at V and 5 bases at J, with 19 bases in the middle. Looked up from germline, CDR1 is SEHNR and CDR2 is FQNEAQ (reference sequence). The CDR3 spells CASRLGYVVRETQYF. CDR3 nucleotide sequence: TGTGCCAGCAGGCTAGGATACGTCGTCCGGGAGACCCAGTACTTC.

V and J are TRBV25-1 and TRBJ1-6, with 7 bases aligning to TRBD1. This CDR3 is 15 amino acids long. V gave up 2 bases and J gave up 8 bases; unmatched junction bases: 6. CDR1 and CDR2 from the germline V gene are MGHDK and SYGVNS. In nucleotides, the CDR3 is TGTGCCAGCAGTGAAGGGCACAGGGGTGATTCACCCCTCCACTTT. As protein: CASSEGHRGDSPLHF.

This rearrangement joins TRBV4-3 to TRBJ2-1, with 7 positions matching TRBD2. Trimming took 1 base from V and 10 from J; bases not matched to a gene: 4. Looked up from germline, CDR1 is LGHNA and CDR2 is YSLEER. The CDR3 length is 13 residues. CDR3 sequence: CASSQVRTREQFF. The CDR3 nucleotides are TGCGCCAGCAGCCAAGTCCGGACTAGGGAGCAGTTCTTC.

This clone was counted once. J is TRBJ2-1 and V is TRBV25-1; perhaps D is TRBD1 or TRBD2 (6 bases each). Germline loops: CDR1 MGHDK, CDR2 SYGVNS. The CDR3 contains 13 residues. The V end lost 3 bases, the J end lost 6 bases, and 9 bases lay between the germline ends. Here the CDR3 DNA reads TGTGCCAGCAGTGACACGGGGGCCAATGAGCAGTTCTTC. Translated, it gives CASSDTGANEQFF.

The chain is built from TRBV18 and TRBJ1-1; D is unresolved. CDR1 KGHSH and CDR2 LQKENI come from the germline V gene. CDR3 length: 15 residues. Trimming left V 0 bases short and J 6 bases short, with 14 bases between. In DNA, the CDR3 is TGTGCCAGCTCACCACCGGTAAGGAGCCCCGCTGAAGCTTTCTTT. As protein: CASSPPVRSPAEAFF.

Concerning this clone: Different DNA sequences within this sample yield the same CDR3. The J gene is TRBJ2-7, the V gene TRBV11-2, with 10 bases that match TRBD1. J lost 1 base, V lost 3 bases, and 3 bases had no gene match. Germline V gene lookup returns CDR1 SGHAT and CDR2 FQNNGV. This CDR3 region has 15 residues. For the CDR3, the DNA is TGTGCCAGCAGCTTCGGACAGGGGGGGTCCTACGAGCAGTACTTC. Translated, it gives CASSFGQGGSYEQYF.

This clone was seen just once. The CDR3 DNA is TGCGCCAGCAGCATTAGCGGGTACTCTGGGGCCAACGTCCTGACTTTC. It yields the protein CASSISGYSGANVLTF. This sequence joins TRBV5-1 and TRBJ2-6, with 7 nucleotides matching TRBD2. Trimming at V came to 4 bases and at J to 0 bases, leaving 4 bases not matched to a gene. Germline values: CDR1 SGHRS, CDR2 YFSETQ. The CDR3 length is 16 residues.

This clone was seen once. The rearrangement uses TRBV11-2 and TRBJ2-7, with TRBD2 matching 9 bases. Germline trimming cut 0 bases from V and 2 bases from J; bases unmatched to any gene: 2. Germline-derived CDR1 and CDR2 are SGHAT and FQNNGV. The CDR3 totals 15 residues. Here the CDR3 DNA reads TGTGCCAGCAGCTTAGAGGCGGGAGGGCCCTACGAGCAGTACTTC. The encoded protein is CASSLEAGGPYEQYF.

V is TRBV10-2 and J is TRBJ2-1; the match to TRBD2 covers 16 bases. The V segment lost 4 bases and the J segment 5 bases; nucleotides outside the gene matches: 11. In germline, CDR1 is WSHSY, CDR2 SAAADI. This CDR3 region has 19 residues. Written as DNA, the CDR3 is TGCGCCAGCAGTGTGCCGGGACTAGCGGGAGGGCCCTCACACAATGAGCAGTTCTTC. This translates into CASSVPGLAGGPSHNEQFF.

This chain links TRBV28 with TRBJ2-7, with D unclear. Deletions cut 4 bases from V and 6 bases from J, with 10 bases between. Germline V CDR1 and CDR2: MDHEN, SYDVKM. The CDR3 runs to 12 residues. The CDR3, as DNA: TGTGCCAGCAGTTCCGGAACCAGCGAGCAGTACTTC. Translation gives CASSSGTSEQYF.

The chain carries TRBV12-5 and TRBJ2-5; perhaps TRBD1 as D (7 bases). Germline CDR1 LGHNT, CDR2 FRNRAP. The CDR3 is 15 amino acids. V was shortened by 1 base and J by 5 bases, with 14 bases between the two germline ends. This CDR3 is CASGLGLGGGETQYF. The CDR3 nucleotides read TGTGCTAGTGGTTTGGGACTAGGGGGCGGGGAGACCCAGTACTTC. Filled out from reference TRBV12-5 and TRBJ2-5, the complete variable domain reads DARVTQTPRHKVTEMGQEVTMRCQPILGHNTVFWYRQTMMQGLELLAYFRNRAPLDDSGMPKDRFSAEMPDATLATLKIQPSEPRDSAVYFCASGLGLGGGETQYFGPGTRLLVL.